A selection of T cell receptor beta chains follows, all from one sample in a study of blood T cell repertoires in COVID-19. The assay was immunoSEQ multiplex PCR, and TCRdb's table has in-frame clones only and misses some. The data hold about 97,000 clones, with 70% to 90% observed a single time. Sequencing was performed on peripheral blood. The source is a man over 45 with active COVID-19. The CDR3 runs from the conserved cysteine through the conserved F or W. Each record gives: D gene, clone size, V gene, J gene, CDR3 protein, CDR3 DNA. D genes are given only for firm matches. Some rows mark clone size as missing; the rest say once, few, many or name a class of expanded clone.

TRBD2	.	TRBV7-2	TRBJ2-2	CASSLGFGGGAGGELFF	TGTGCCAGCAGCTTAGGGTTTGGCGGGGGGGCCGGCGGGGAGCTGTTTTTT
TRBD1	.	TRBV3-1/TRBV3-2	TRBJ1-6	CASSQSRGVRSLHF	TGTGCCAGCAGCCAATCCAGGGGGGTACGGTCCCTCCACTTT
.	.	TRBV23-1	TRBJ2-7	CASIPGRDYEQYF	TGCGCCAGCATCCCCGGTCGGGACTACGAGCAGTACTTC
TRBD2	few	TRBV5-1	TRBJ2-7	CASSASGRGTAGGYEQYF	TGCGCCAGCAGCGCGTCCGGGCGAGGGACCGCGGGGGGCTACGAGCAGTACTTC
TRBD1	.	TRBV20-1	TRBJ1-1	CSASSGGLTEAFF	TGCAGTGCTAGTTCAGGGGGCCTTACTGAAGCTTTCTTT
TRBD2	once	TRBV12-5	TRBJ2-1	CASAPLAGGQGEQFF	TGTGCTAGTGCCCCACTAGCGGGGGGGCAGGGTGAGCAGTTCTTC
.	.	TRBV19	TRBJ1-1	CASLRGNEAFF	TGTGCCAGCTTGCGGGGGAATGAAGCTTTCTTT
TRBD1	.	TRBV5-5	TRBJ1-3	CASSLGTGGLGNTIYF	TGTGCCAGCAGCTTGGGGACAGGGGGCTTAGGAAACACCATATATTTT
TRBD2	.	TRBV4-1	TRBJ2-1	CASSQSVASGENEQFF	TGCGCCAGCAGCCAATCTGTGGCTAGCGGGGAGAATGAGCAGTTCTTC
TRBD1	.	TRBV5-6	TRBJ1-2	CASTPRGLPYGYTF	TGTGCCAGCACACCCAGGGGGCTACCCTATGGCTACACCTTC
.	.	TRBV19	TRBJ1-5	CASTQTGRFNQPQHF	TGTGCCAGTACCCAAACCGGCAGGTTCAATCAGCCCCAGCATTTT
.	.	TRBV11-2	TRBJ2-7	CASSLVDSSYEQYF	TGTGCCAGCAGCTTAGTTGACAGCTCCTACGAGCAGTACTTC
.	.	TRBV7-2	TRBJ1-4	CASSKSQTTNEKLFF	TGTGCCAGCAGCAAATCCCAGACAACTAATGAAAAACTGTTTTTT
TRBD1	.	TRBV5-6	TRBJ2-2	CASSLGQGRGGELFF	TGTGCCAGCAGCTTGGGACAGGGGAGAGGCGGGGAGCTGTTTTTT
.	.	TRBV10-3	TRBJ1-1	CAISGTPGGAFF	TGTGCCATCAGTGGCACTCCCGGTGGAGCTTTCTTT
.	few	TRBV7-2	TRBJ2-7	CASTSTYEQYF	TGTGCCAGCACCTCTACCTACGAGCAGTACTTC
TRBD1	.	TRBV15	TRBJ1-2	CATRTQGGYGYTF	TGTGCCACCAGAACGCAGGGGGGCTATGGCTACACCTTC
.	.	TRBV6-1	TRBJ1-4	CASSEAGQSYEKLFF	TGTGCCAGCAGTGAAGCGGGGCAGTCTTATGAAAAACTGTTTTTT
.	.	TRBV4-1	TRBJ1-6	CASSQSGTSYNSPLHF	TGCGCCAGCAGCCAGTCCGGGACATCATATAATTCACCCCTCCACTTT
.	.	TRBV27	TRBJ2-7	CASSLKGMGDEQYF	TGTGCCAGCAGTTTAAAGGGTATGGGAGACGAGCAGTACTTC
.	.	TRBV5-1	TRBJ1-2	CASSLDAGDYGYTF	TGCGCCAGCAGCTTGGACGCAGGGGACTATGGCTACACCTTC
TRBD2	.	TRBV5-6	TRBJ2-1	CASRPTSGGPSSYNEQFF	TGTGCCAGCAGGCCGACTAGCGGGGGGCCCTCCTCCTACAATGAGCAGTTCTTC
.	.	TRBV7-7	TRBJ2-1	CASSPNRDNEQFF	TGTGCTAGCAGCCCAAACAGGGACAATGAGCAGTTCTTC
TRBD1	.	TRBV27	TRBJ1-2	CASSPTGWTGYDYGYTF	TGTGCCAGCAGTCCCACGGGATGGACAGGGTATGACTATGGCTACACCTTC
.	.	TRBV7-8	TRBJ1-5	CASSLGPGKTGSQPQHF	TGTGCCAGCAGCTTAGGTCCGGGAAAGACTGGTAGTCAGCCCCAGCATTTT
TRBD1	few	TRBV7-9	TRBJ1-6	CASSLPGQGVNSPLHF	TGTGCCAGCAGTCTTCCTGGACAGGGGGTCAATTCACCCCTCCACTTT
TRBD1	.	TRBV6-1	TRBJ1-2	CASSAAGTGNYGYTF	TGTGCCAGCAGTGCAGCCGGGACAGGGAACTATGGCTACACCTTC
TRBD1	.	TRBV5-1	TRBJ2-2	CASSLDLLRRQGANTGELFF	TGCGCCAGCAGCTTGGATTTGTTGCGCCGACAGGGGGCGAACACCGGGGAGCTGTTTTTT
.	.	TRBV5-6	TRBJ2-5	CASSLPGQETQYF	TGTGCCAGCAGCTTACCCGGGCAAGAGACCCAGTACTTC
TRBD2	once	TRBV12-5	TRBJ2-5	CASGWVLAERDQETQYF	TGTGCTAGTGGTTGGGTTCTAGCGGAGCGAGACCAAGAGACCCAGTACTTC
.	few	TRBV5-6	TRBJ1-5	CASSTQGNNQPQHF	TGTGCCAGCAGCACACAGGGTAACAATCAGCCCCAGCATTTT
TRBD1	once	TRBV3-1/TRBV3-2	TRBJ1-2	CASTLKGANGYTF	TGTGCCAGCACCCTAAAGGGGGCAAATGGCTACACCTTC
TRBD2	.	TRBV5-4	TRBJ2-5	CASSGATSGGPETQYF	TGTGCCAGCAGCGGAGCGACTAGCGGGGGGCCAGAGACCCAGTACTTC
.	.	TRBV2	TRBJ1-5	CASRGLNQPQHF	TGTGCCAGCAGGGGCCTAAATCAGCCCCAGCATTTT
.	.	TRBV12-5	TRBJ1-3	CASGLTLTRNTIYF	TGTGCTAGTGGTTTGACCTTAACACGTAACACCATATATTTT
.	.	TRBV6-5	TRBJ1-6	CASRPGISYNSPLHF	TGTGCCAGCAGGCCGGGAATCTCCTATAATTCACCCCTCCACTTT
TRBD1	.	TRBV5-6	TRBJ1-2	CASSWGQGARYGYTF	TGTGCCAGCAGCTGGGGACAGGGGGCTAGATATGGCTACACCTTC
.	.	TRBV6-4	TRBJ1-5	CASSRQDNNQPQHF	TGTGCCAGCAGTAGACAGGATAACAATCAGCCCCAGCATTTT
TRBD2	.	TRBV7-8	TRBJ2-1	CASSSPRTSVYEQFF	TGTGCCAGCAGCTCCCCCCGGACTAGCGTCTATGAGCAGTTCTTC
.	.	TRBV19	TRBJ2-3	CASKEGGNTDTQYF	TGTGCCAGTAAAGAAGGAGGGAACACAGATACGCAGTATTTT
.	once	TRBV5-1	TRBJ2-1	CASKGPGNEQFF	TGCGCCAGTAAGGGCCCGGGGAATGAGCAGTTCTTC
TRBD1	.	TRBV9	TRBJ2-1	CASSPGQSSYNEQFF	TGTGCCAGCAGCCCGGGACAGAGCTCCTACAATGAGCAGTTCTTC
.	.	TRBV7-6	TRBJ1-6	CASSLRSGESPLHF	TGTGCCAGCAGCTTACGATCGGGGGAATCACCCCTCCACTTT
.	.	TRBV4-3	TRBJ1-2	CASSQDPGVYGYTF	TGCGCCAGCAGCCAAGATCCAGGGGTCTATGGCTACACCTTC
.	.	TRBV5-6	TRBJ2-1	CASSLISGGAVGNEQFF	TGTGCCAGCAGCTTGATTTCGGGGGGCGCTGTCGGGAATGAGCAGTTCTTC
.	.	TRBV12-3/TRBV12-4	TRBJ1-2	CASSLVAGYGYTF	TGTGCCAGCAGTTTAGTTGCCGGTTATGGCTACACCTTC
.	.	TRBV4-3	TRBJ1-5	CASSQGPGNQPQHF	TGCGCCAGCAGCCAAGGACCAGGAAATCAGCCCCAGCATTTT
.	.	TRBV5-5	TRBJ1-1	CASSSGGTVGAFF	TGTGCCAGCAGCTCGGGCGGGACCGTGGGAGCTTTCTTT
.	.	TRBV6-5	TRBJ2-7	CASRMGGHAYEQYF	TGTGCCAGCAGAATGGGGGGTCATGCCTACGAGCAGTACTTC
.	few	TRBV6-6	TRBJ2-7	CASSYSTAYEQYF	TGTGCCAGCAGTTACTCCACAGCTTACGAGCAGTACTTC